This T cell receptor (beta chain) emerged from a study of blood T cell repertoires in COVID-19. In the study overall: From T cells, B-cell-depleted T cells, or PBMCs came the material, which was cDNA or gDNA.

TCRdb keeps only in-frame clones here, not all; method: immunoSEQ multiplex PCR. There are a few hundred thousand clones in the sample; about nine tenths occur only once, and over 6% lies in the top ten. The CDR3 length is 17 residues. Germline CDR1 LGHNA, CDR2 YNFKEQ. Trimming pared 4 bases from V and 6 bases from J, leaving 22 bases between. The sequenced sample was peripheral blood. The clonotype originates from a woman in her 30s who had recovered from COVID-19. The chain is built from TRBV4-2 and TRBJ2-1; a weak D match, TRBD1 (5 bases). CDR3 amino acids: CASSLGLTRGGFNEQFF. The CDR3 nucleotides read TGTGCCAGCAGCCTGGGGCTGACAAGGGGCGGTTTCAATGAGCAGTTCTTC.